This T cell receptor (beta chain) was identified during a study of prognosis after radiotherapy for stage I lung cancer. Study-level background: Median age was about 69 years (roughly 50 to 84) among about 13 men and a handful of women.

Study results and caveats: Compared with a median of 10,088 beforehand, unique TCR clone counts dropped to several thousand after stereotactic body radiation therapy.

Trimming stripped 4 bases from V and 4 bases from J, with 20 bases between. The CDR3 runs 15 residues. Germline-derived CDR1 and CDR2 are DFQATT and SNEGSKA (reference sequence). This clonotype was seen many times. No antigen is known for it. The authors amplified TCR beta CDR3 from genomic DNA using two-round multiplex PCR. For every TRBV and TRBJ gene, a specific primer was used in first-round PCR. TCRdb used MiXCR to reprocess the multiplex PCR reads, holding one entry per CDR3 protein. This sample has about 14,000 distinct CDR3 sequences, with roughly a quarter found just once. There were 5 to 7.5 milliliters of peripheral blood drawn at each of two time points.

The sequences come from PBMCs, collected before or after stereotactic body radiation therapy (not recorded which). This TCR came from a donor aged 50 or older with non-small cell lung cancer. The chain combines TRBV20-1 with TRBJ2-7; D possibly corresponds to TRBD2 (5 bases). The CDR3 here is CSATNPSGRMYEQYF. DNA for the CDR3: TGCAGTGCTACCAACCCCAGCGGCAGAATGTACGAGCAGTACTTC.